The subject of this entry is one TCR beta chain. Authors' data handling: For nucleated cells, counts were estimated from reference gene primer amplification. Method: immunoSEQ multiplex PCR; TCRdb's copy keeps in-frame clones and lacks some. The DNA was the basis for D and trimming; V, J and clone size are from that table. The sample holds about 180,000 clones, nearly 80% seen once. The data were obtained in a study of blood T cell repertoires in COVID-19. Background on the study: Material from acute and convalescent COVID-19 was sourced from the United States, Italy and Spain. Sample material is recorded as cDNA or gDNA derived from T cells, B-cell-depleted T cells, or PBMCs.

The CDR3 length is 15 residues. From germline, CDR1 is SGDLS and CDR2 YYNGEE. Trimming took 0 bases from V and 10 from J; bases not matched to a gene: 7. Participants were aged about 18 to 89 years from more than 20 US areas. The sequenced sample consisted of PBMCs or T cells enriched from blood (not recorded which). The sequence came from a man aged 55-75 years who had been exposed to COVID-19. V gene TRBV9 combines with J gene TRBJ2-1; 10 bases are shared with TRBD2. As DNA, the CDR3 is TGTGCCAGCAGCGTAGCGGCTAGCGGGAGAAGCGAGCAGTTCTTC. Translation: CASSVAASGRSEQFF.